These T cell receptor beta chains were read from a single sample in a study of T cell responses to AZD1222 COVID-19 vaccine. Profiling relied on immunoSEQ multiplex PCR, and the TCRdb table lists in-frame clones only, not all of them. Of more than 65,000 clones in the sample, around 73% were seen once. Specimen: peripheral blood, collected on day 0 of AZD1222 vaccination. The receptor set was obtained from an adult in good health. The CDR3 runs from the conserved cysteine through the conserved F or W. The order of the fields is V gene, clone size, D gene, J gene, CDR3 protein, CDR3 DNA. D genes are given only for firm matches. A row's size may be missing; if present it is once, few, many or a size class.

TRBV2	few	TRBD1	TRBJ2-5	CASSWTGRETQYF	TGTGCCAGCAGTTGGACAGGGCGGGAGACCCAGTACTTC
TRBV7-9	-	-	TRBJ2-1	CASSLGEPDNEQFF	TGTGCCAGCAGCTTAGGGGAGCCCGACAATGAGCAGTTCTTC
TRBV21-1	few	-	TRBJ2-3	CASSYGLAADTQYF	TGTGCCAGCAGCTACGGACTAGCGGCCGATACGCAGTATTTT
TRBV7-7	-	TRBD2	TRBJ2-1	CASSPSVSGRGEQFF	TGTGCCAGCAGCCCGAGCGTTAGCGGGAGAGGTGAGCAGTTCTTC
TRBV30	-	-	TRBJ2-1	CAWSVLDLDRDNEQFF	TGTGCCTGGAGTGTACTCGACTTGGACAGAGACAATGAGCAGTTCTTC
TRBV7-2	-	-	TRBJ2-2	CASSLLQGLTGELFF	TGTGCCAGCAGCTTACTTCAGGGGCTAACCGGGGAGCTGTTTTTT
TRBV7-2	-	-	TRBJ2-2	CASSVPSVTGELFF	TGTGCCAGCAGCGTCCCGAGCGTAACCGGGGAGCTGTTTTTT
TRBV6-5	once	-	TRBJ1-6	CASSYRAGIGSPLHF	TGTGCCAGCAGTTACAGGGCGGGCATAGGATCACCCCTCCACTTT
TRBV2	-	-	TRBJ1-6	CASSRDWRLYNSPLHF	TGTGCCAGCAGTAGGGACTGGCGACTCTATAATTCACCCCTCCACTTT
TRBV6-5	few	TRBD2	TRBJ2-7	CASHSQRESYEQYF	TGTGCCAGCCACTCCCAGCGGGAGAGCTACGAGCAGTACTTC
TRBV2	-	-	TRBJ1-5	CASRPSREGQPQHF	TGTGCCAGCAGGCCCTCTCGGGAAGGACAGCCCCAGCATTTT
TRBV11-2	-	TRBD1	TRBJ1-5	CASSLRGLGNQPQHF	TGTGCCAGCAGCTTAAGGGGGCTAGGCAATCAGCCCCAGCATTTT
TRBV18	few	-	TRBJ2-7	CASSPPGASYEQYF	TGTGCCAGCTCACCACCAGGGGCCTCCTACGAGCAGTACTTC
TRBV12-3/TRBV12-4	few	-	TRBJ1-5	CASSWVPNQPQHF	TGTGCCAGCAGTTGGGTCCCTAATCAGCCCCAGCATTTT
TRBV18	-	-	TRBJ1-5	CASSPKSDSNQPQHF	TGTGCCAGCTCACCAAAGTCGGATAGCAATCAGCCCCAGCATTTT
TRBV10-3	few	TRBD1	TRBJ2-4	CAPLTSRTGENIQYF	TGTGCCCCTTTGACTTCCCGGACAGGTGAAAACATTCAGTACTTC
TRBV10-2	-	-	TRBJ1-1	CASSEPQGNTEAFF	TGCGCCAGCAGTGAGCCACAGGGGAACACTGAAGCTTTCTTT
TRBV2	-	-	TRBJ2-7	CASRKPSRLSSYEQYF	TGTGCCAGCAGGAAACCTAGCCGATTAAGCTCCTACGAGCAGTACTTC